This TCR beta chain was obtained from a study of cytomegalovirus exposure and HLA in healthy donors. The study's findings and limits: As a later analysis revealed, the rate of TCR association differed by HLA locus, with DRB1 most and HLA-C fewest. Sequence variants that were highly shared formed a cluster that was likely a sequencing artifact. In a later analysis, TCR beta V- and J-gene trimming showed a link to a missense DCLRE1C variant. In a later analysis, an Asian-associated ancestry cluster reportedly showed fewer N-insertions than the 666-donor mean.

Remarks on this clone: Its cognate antigen is unknown.

PCR employed 60 Vbeta and 13 Jbeta primers. Libraries were prepared by immunoSEQ multiplex PCR; TCRdb keeps only in-frame clonotypes and omits some of them. Its table records 130,000 or so clones. Sequenced: PBMCs. This receptor was taken from a woman aged 60-75 years in good health and CMV-seronegative.

As DNA, the CDR3 is TGTGCCAGCAGTTACTCGAGAGCTATTCTCTACAATGAGCAGTTCTTC. Amino acids: CASSYSRAILYNEQFF. J is TRBJ2-1 and V is TRBV6-5; D is undetermined. The V gene lost 0 bases and the J gene lost 3 bases, with 12 bases spanning the gap. CDR1 MNHEY and CDR2 SVGAGI come from the germline V gene. The CDR3 is made up of 16 amino acids.